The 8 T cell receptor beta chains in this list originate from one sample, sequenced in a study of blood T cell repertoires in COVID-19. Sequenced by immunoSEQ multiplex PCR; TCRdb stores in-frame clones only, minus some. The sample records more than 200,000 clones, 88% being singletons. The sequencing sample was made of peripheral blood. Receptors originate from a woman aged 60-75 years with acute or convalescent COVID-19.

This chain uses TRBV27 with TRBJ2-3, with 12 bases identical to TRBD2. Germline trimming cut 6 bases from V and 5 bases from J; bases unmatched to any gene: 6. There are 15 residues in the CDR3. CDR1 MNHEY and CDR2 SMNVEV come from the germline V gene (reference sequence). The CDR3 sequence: CASSSGTSGLDTQYF. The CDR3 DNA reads TGTGCCAGCAGCTCCGGGACTAGCGGGTTAGATACGCAGTATTTT.

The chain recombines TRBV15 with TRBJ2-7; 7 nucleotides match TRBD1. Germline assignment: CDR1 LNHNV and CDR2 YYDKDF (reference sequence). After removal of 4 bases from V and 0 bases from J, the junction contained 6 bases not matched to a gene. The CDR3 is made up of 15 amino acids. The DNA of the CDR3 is TGTGCCACCAGCACCGACAGGGTACTCTCCTACGAGCAGTACTTC. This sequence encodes CATSTDRVLSYEQYF.

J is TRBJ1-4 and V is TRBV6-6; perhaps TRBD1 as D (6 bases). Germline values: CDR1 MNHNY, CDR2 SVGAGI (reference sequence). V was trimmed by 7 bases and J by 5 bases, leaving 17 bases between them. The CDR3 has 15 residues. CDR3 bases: TGTGCCAGCAAACAAGGGGGAGGGGGAAATGAAAAACTGTTTTTT. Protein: CASKQGGGGNEKLFF.

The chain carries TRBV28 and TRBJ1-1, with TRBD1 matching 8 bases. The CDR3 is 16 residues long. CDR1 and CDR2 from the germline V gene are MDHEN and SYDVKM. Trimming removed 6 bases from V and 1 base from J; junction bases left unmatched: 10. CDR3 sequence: CASSQLSGTGNTEAFF. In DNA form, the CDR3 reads TGTGCCAGCAGCCAGCTCTCCGGGACAGGGAACACTGAAGCTTTCTTT.

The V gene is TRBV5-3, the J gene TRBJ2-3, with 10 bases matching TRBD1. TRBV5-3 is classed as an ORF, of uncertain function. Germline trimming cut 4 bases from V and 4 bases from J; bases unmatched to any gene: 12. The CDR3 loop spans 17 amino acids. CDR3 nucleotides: TGTGCCAGAAGCAATAGACAGGGGGCGCGATGGCCAGATACGCAGTATTTT. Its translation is CARSNRQGARWPDTQYF.

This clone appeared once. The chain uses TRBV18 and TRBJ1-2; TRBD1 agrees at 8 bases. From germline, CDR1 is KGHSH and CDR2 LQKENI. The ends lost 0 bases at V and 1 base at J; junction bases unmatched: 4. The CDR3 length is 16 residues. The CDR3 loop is CASSPPGTGLNYGYTF. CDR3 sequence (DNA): TGTGCCAGCTCACCACCGGGGACAGGACTTAACTATGGCTACACCTTC. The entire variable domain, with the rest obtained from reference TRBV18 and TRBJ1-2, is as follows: NAGVMQNPRHLVRRRGQEARLRCSPMKGHSHVYWYRQLPEEGLKFMVYLQKENIIDESGMPKERFSAEFPKEGPSILRIQQVVRGDSAAYFCASSPPGTGLNYGYTFGSGTRLTVV.

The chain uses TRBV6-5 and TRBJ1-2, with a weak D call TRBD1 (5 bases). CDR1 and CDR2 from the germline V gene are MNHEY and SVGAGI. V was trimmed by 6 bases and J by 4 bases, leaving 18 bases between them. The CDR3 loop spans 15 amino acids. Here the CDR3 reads CASRMGGVGAYGYTF. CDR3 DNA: TGTGCCAGCAGGATGGGCGGAGTTGGGGCCTATGGCTACACCTTC.

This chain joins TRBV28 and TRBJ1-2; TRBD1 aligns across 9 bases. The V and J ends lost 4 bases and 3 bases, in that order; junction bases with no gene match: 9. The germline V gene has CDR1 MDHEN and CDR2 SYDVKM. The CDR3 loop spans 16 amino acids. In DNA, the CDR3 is TGTGCCAGCAGTTCCCCCCGGGACAGGGTGTACTATGGCTACACCTTC. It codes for CASSSPRDRVYYGYTF.